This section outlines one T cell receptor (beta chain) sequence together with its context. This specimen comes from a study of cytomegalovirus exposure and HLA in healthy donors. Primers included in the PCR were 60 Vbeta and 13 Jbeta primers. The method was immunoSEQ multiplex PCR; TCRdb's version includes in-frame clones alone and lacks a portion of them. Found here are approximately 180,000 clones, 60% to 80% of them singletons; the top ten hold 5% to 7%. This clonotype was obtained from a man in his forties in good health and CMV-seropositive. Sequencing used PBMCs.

CDR3 coding DNA: TGTGCCAGTAGTAAAACAGGGTCCGGGACCGGGGAGCTGTTTTTT. Translation gives CASSKTGSGTGELFF. The chain couples TRBV19 to TRBJ2-2; tentative D call: TRBD1 (6 bases). CDR3 length equals 15 residues. From germline, CDR1 is LNHDA and CDR2 SQIVND (reference sequence). V lost 4 bases and J lost 5, with 14 bases in between.